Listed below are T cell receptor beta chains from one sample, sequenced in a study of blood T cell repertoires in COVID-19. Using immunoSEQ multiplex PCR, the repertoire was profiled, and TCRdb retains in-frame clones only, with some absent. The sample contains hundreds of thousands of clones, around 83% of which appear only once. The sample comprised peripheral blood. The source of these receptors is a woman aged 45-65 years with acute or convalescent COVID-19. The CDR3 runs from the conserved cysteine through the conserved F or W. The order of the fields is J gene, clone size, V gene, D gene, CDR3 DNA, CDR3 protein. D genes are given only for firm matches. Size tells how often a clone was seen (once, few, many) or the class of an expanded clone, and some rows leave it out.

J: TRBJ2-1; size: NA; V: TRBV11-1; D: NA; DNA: TGTGCCAGCAGCTTAGGACTAGTGGCCCAAAATGAGCAGCTCTTC; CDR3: CASSLGLVAQNEQLF
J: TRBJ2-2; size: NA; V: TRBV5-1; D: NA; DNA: TGCGCCAGCAGCCGGGGGGCCACCGGGGAGCTGTTTTTT; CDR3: CASSRGATGELFF
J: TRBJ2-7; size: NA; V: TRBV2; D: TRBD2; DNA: TGTGCCAGCAGATTTGTAGCGGGAGGGCCCGAGCAGTACTTC; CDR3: CASRFVAGGPEQYF
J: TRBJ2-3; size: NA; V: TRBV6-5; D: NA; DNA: TGTGCCAGCACCGAAATACAGGCTCAGGCGCAGTATTTT; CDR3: CASTEIQAQAQYF
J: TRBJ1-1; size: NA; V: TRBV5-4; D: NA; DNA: TGTGCCAGCAGCCCCTTCGCAGGGCGCATGAACACTGAAGCTTTCTTT; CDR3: CASSPFAGRMNTEAFF
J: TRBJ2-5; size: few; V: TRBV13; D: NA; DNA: TGTGCCAGCAGCCCCCGCGACATATACCAAGAGACCCAGTACTTC; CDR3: CASSPRDIYQETQYF
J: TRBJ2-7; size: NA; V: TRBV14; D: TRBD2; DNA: TGTGCCAGCAGCCAAGGGACTAGCGTTGGAGAGCAGTACTTC; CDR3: CASSQGTSVGEQYF
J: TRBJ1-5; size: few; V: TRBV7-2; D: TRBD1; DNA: TGTGCCAGCAGCTTAGGTCCGGGACAGGGGGTAGAGCCCCAGCATTTT; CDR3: CASSLGPGQGVEPQHF
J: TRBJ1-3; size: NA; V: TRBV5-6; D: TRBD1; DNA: TGTGCCAGCAGCCATGGACAGGGGGCCTCACTCTCTGGAAACACCATATATTTT; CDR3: CASSHGQGASLSGNTIYF
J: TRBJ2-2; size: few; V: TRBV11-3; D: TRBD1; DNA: TGTGCCAGCAGCTATTACGACAGGGGGCGAGAAACCGGGGAGCTGTTTTTT; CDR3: CASSYYDRGRETGELFF
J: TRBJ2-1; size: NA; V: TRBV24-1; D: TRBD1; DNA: TGTGCCACCAGTGAGGGACAGGCGAACAATGAGCAGTTCTTC; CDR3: CATSEGQANNEQFF
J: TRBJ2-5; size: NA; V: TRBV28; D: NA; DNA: TGTGCCAGCAGTTTGGGGGGATTAGGCCAAGAGACCCAGTACTTC; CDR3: CASSLGGLGQETQYF
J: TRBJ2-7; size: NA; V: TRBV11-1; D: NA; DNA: TGTGCCAGCAGCTTACTTCCAGGGGCTTACGAGCAGTACTTC; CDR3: CASSLLPGAYEQYF
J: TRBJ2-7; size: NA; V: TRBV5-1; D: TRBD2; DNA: TGCGCCAGCAGCTTGGGGACTAGCGGGGAAGGGTACGAGCAGTACTTC; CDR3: CASSLGTSGEGYEQYF
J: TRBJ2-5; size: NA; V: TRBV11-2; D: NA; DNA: TGTGCCAGCAGCTTGGGACTGCAAGAGACCCAGTACTTC; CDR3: CASSLGLQETQYF
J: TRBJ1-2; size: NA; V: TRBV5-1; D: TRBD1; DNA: TGCGCCAGCGGCCCCCGGACAGGGGGCAACTATGGCTACACCTTC; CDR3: CASGPRTGGNYGYTF
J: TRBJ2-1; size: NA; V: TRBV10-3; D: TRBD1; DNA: TGTGCCATCAGTGATACGGGACAGGGGGCGTATGAGCAGTTCTTC; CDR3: CAISDTGQGAYEQFF
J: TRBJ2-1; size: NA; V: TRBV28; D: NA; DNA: TGTGCCAGCAGTTCCGGCCGGACACCGACCTCCTACAATGAGCAGTTCTTC; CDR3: CASSSGRTPTSYNEQFF
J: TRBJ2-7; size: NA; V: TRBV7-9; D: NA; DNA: TGTGCCAGCAGCTTACGACAGAACTCCTACGAGCAGTACTTC; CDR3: CASSLRQNSYEQYF
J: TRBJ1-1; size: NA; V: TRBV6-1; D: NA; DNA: TGTGCCAGCAGTGATTCAGGACTCATGAACACTGAAGCTTTCTTT; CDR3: CASSDSGLMNTEAFF
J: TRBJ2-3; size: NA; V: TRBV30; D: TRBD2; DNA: TGTGCCTATCAAACTAGCGGGGGGGCCGGCACAGATACGCAGTATTTT; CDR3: CAYQTSGGAGTDTQYF
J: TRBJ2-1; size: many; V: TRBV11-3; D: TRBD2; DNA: TGTGCCAGCAGCTTCGGCGGGAGTGTCTACAATGAGCAGTTCTTC; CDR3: CASSFGGSVYNEQFF
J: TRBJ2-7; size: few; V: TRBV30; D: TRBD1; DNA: TGTGCCTGGAGTGTATTCCCCCTTGGGACAGGGGTCGCCTACGAGCAGTACTTC; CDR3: CAWSVFPLGTGVAYEQYF
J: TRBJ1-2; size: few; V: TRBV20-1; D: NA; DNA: TGCAGTGCTACCCCGAGCTATGGCTACACCTTC; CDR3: CSATPSYGYTF
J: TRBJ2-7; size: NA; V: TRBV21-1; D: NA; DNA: TGTGCCAGCAGCAAAGTATCTGACGGGGACTACGAGCAGTACTTC; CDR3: CASSKVSDGDYEQYF
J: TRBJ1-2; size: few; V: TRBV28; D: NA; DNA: TGTGCCAGCAGTGCAGGGGATGGCTACACCTTC; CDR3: CASSAGDGYTF
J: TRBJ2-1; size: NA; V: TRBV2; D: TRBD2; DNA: TGTGCCAGCAGCTCCCCCGGGACTAGCGGGGGGGTTGAGCAGTTCTTC; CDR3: CASSSPGTSGGVEQFF
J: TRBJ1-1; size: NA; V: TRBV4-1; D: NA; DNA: TGCGCCAGCAGCCAAGTAGGGGATCTGAACACTGAAGCTTTCTTT; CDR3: CASSQVGDLNTEAFF
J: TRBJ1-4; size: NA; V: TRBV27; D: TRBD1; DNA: TGTGCCAGCAGTTTCGACAGGGCGGGAAAACTGTTTTTT; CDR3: CASSFDRAGKLFF
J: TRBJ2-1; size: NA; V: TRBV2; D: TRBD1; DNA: TGTGCCAGCGCTACCGGGACAGGCAACTACAATGAGCAGTTCTTC; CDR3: CASATGTGNYNEQFF
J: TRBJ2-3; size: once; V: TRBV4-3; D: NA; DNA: TGCGCCAGCAGCCAAGTAAGCACAGATACGCAGTATTTT; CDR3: CASSQVSTDTQYF
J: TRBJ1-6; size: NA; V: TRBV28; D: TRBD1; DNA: TGTGCCAGCAGTTTATCCGGGACAGACTCCTATAATTCACCCCTCCACTTT; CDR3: CASSLSGTDSYNSPLHF